This T cell receptor (beta chain) was recorded in a study of cytomegalovirus exposure and HLA in healthy donors. Study-level findings and limits: The study carried out a later analysis of TCR beta sequences. It associated 15,000 to 20,000 of them with specific HLA alleles at a false discovery rate of 0.05. Later genetic work tied a missense DCLRE1C variant to beta-chain V and J trimming.

PCR amplification relied on 60 Vbeta primers (plus 13 Jbeta primers). TCRdb's copy holds only in-frame clones and misses some; the assay was immunoSEQ multiplex PCR. The sample contains about 150,000 clones, roughly 70% of which appear only once. To note about this clone: Its antigen is still unknown.

This CDR3 region has 16 residues. The specimen sequenced was PBMCs. This chain joins TRBV21-1 and TRBJ2-1; whether TRBD1, the table's D call, matches the DNA was not checked. TRBV21-1 is designated a pseudogene. The clonotype originates from a young man in good health and CMV-seronegative. The DNA for the CDR3 is TGTGCCAGCAGCAAAGTTCGCACTCAGGTTGCCAATGAGCAGTTCTTC. Protein: CASSKVRTQVANEQFF.